This record looks at one T cell receptor beta chain sequence and its context. Its antigen is unidentified. Trimming pared 6 bases from V and 4 bases from J, leaving 13 bases between. Germline loops: CDR1 SGHRS, CDR2 YFSETQ. The CDR3 is 13 amino acids. These data originate in a study of glioma-infiltrating T cells after dendritic cell vaccination. Findings of the study overall: No direct clonality-survival link was found; a diverse polyclonal response may matter.

Here immunoSEQ multiplex PCR was the method, and the copy in TCRdb shows in-frame clones only, minus some. Of just under 60,000 clones listed, about four fifths are singletons. The time point denotes: after dendritic cell vaccination, including at tumor progression/relapse. The material was blood, obtained after dendritic cell vaccination. The J gene is TRBJ2-5, the V gene TRBV5-1; maybe TRBD2 (5 bases). The clonotype originates from a human donor with glioblastoma. CDR3 nucleotides: TGCGCCAGCACCACCGCGGGTCCAGAGACCCAGTACTTC. Protein product: CASTTAGPETQYF.